This TCR beta chain is drawn from a study of OX40 agonist ivuxolimab in advanced cancers. TCRdb's table, derived via immunoSEQ multiplex PCR, lists solely in-frame clones and lacks some. The data contain about 47,000 clones, around nine tenths of them singletons. As to this clone: What it binds is not known.

Findings of the study overall: Part of the nonresponder group also had normalized T-cell clonal expansion that was low. At 0.1 to 3.0 mg/kg and by week 6, CD4+ and CD8+ T cells in the blood had expanded clonally. The antigen specificity of the peripheral T cells (those that were expanded) was not determined.

The sequences come from CD4+ or CD8+ T cells sorted from blood, collected in a trial of the OX40 agonist ivuxolimab. The TCR originated in an adult with an advanced solid tumor such as melanoma, head and neck, liver or kidney cancer.

The CDR3 protein is CSVEEMGGSDGYTF. CDR3 bases: TGCAGCGTTGAAGAAATGGGTGGGTCCGATGGCTACACCTTC. V and J are TRBV29-1 and TRBJ1-2; D uncertain. V lost 0 bases and J 6 bases, leaving 14 bases between the germline ends. The CDR3 is 14 residues long. CDR1 and CDR2 from the germline V gene are SQVTM and ANQGSEA. Complete variable domain (other parts from reference TRBV29-1 and TRBJ1-2): SAVISQKPSRDICQRGTSLTIQCQVDSQVTMMFWYRQQPGQSLTLIATANQGSEATYESGFVIDKFPISRPNLTFSTLTVSNMSPEDSSIYLCSVEEMGGSDGYTFGSGTRLTVV.